This T cell receptor beta chain is from a study of blood T cell repertoires in COVID-19. The germline V and J ends were trimmed by 0 bases and 5 bases, with 5 bases remaining between them. CDR1 SNHLY and CDR2 FYNNEI come from the germline V gene. This CDR3 has 12 amino acids. Here immunoSEQ multiplex PCR was the method, and the copy in TCRdb shows in-frame clones only, minus some. The profile shows around 400,000 clones, approximately 90% of them singletons. Individuals aged roughly 18 to 95 years were recruited from about two dozen US areas. Participants' reported clinical history set cohort assignment. Up to 2 weeks before entering the study, exposed participants had met a COVID-19 case. This clone was seen a few times.

The sequence came from a woman between 40 and 55 years old who had been exposed to COVID-19. The rearrangement joins TRBV2 to TRBJ2-7; D gene unclear. Sample: PBMCs or T cells enriched from blood (not recorded which). CDR3 in amino acids: CASSEARDEQYF. CDR3 nucleotides: TGTGCCAGCAGTGAAGCCCGGGACGAGCAGTACTTC. The entire variable domain, with the rest obtained from reference TRBV2 and TRBJ2-7, is as follows: EPEVTQTPSHQVTQMGQEVILRCVPISNHLYFYWYRQILGQKVEFLVSFYNNEISEKSEIFDDQFSVERPDGSNFTLKIRSTKLEDSAMYFCASSEARDEQYFGPGTRLTVT.